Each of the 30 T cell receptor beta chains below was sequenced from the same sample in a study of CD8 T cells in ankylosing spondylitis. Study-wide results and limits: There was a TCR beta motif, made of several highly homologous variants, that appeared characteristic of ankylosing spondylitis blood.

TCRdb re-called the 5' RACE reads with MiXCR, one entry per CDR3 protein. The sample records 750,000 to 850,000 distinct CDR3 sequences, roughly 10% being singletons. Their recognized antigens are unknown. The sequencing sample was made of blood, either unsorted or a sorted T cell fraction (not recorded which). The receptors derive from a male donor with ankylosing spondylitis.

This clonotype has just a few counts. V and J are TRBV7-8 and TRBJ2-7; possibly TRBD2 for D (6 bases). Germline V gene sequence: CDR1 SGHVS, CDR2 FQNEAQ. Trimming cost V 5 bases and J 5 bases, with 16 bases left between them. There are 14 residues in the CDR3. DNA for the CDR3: TGTGCCAGCAGCCCTCGCGGGGAAGACGACGAGCAGTACTTC. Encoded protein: CASSPRGEDDEQYF.

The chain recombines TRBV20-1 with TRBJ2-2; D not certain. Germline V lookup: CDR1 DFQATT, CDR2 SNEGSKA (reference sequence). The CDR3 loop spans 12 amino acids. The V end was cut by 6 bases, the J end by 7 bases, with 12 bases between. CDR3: CSAPGLNGELFF. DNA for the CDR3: TGCAGTGCGCCAGGCCTTAACGGGGAGCTGTTTTTT.

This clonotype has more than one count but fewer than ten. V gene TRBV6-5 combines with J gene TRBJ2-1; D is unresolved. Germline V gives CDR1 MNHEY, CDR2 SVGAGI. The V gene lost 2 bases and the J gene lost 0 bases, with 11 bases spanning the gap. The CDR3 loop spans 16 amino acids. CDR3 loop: CASSYRASRSYNEQFF. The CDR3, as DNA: TGTGCCAGCAGTTACAGGGCTTCGCGCTCCTACAATGAGCAGTTCTTC.

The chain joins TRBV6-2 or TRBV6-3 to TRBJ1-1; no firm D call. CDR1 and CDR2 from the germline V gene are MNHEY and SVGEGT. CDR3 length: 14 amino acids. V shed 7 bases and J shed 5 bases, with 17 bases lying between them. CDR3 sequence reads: CASNQPVFKTEAFF. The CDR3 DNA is TGTGCCAGCAACCAGCCCGTCTTTAAAACTGAAGCTTTCTTT.

CDR3 sequence reads: CASSRGGGRAPSTDTQYF. CDR3 bases: TGTGCCAGCAGCAGGGGCGGCGGGAGGGCCCCTAGCACAGATACGCAGTATTTT. The chain has TRBV11-2 and TRBJ2-3; 9 bases match TRBD2. The junction had 12 bases not matched to a gene; V was cut back by 5 bases and J by 0 bases. Germline-derived CDR1 and CDR2 are SGHAT and FQNNGV. This CDR3 has 18 amino acids. The whole variable domain, filled in from reference TRBV11-2 and TRBJ2-3, reads EAGVAQSPRYKIIEKRQSVAFWCNPISGHATLYWYQQILGQGPKLLIQFQNNGVVDDSQLPKDRFSAERLKGVDSTLKIQPAKLEDSAVYLCASSRGGGRAPSTDTQYFGPGTRLTVL.

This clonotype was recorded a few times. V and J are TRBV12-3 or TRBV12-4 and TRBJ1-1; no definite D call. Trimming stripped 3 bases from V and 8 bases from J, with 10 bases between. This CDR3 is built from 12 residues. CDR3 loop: CASSFWTAEAFF. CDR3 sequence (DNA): TGTGCCAGCAGTTTTTGGACGGCCGAAGCTTTCTTT.

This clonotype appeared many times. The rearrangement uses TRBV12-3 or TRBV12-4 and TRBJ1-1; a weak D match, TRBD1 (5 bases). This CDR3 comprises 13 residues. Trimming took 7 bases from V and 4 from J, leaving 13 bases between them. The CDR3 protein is CASTQVAGTEAFF. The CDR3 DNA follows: TGTGCCAGCACACAGGTGGCGGGCACTGAAGCTTTCTTT.

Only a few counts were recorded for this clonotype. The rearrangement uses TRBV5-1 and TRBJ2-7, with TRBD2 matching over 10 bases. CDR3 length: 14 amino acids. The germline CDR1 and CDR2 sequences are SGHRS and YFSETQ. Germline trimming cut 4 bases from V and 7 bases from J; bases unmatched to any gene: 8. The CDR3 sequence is CASSLLAGVEEQYF. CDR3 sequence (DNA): TGCGCCAGCAGCCTTCTAGCGGGAGTGGAGGAGCAGTACTTC.

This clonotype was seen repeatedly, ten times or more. In nucleotides, the CDR3 is TGTGCCAGCTCTCGATTGAGCTCCTATAATTCACCCCTCCACTTT. It translates to CASSRLSSYNSPLHF. The V and J genes are TRBV12-3 or TRBV12-4 and TRBJ1-6; D is unresolved. This CDR3 has 15 residues. V was cut by 8 bases and J by 0 bases, with 11 bases left in between.

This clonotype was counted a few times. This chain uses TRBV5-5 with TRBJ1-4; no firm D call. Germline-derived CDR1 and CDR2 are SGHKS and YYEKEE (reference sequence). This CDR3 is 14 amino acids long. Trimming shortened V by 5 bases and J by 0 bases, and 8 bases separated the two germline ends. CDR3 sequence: CASRGYPTNEKLFF. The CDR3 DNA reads TGTGCCAGCAGGGGCTACCCAACTAATGAAAAACTGTTTTTT.

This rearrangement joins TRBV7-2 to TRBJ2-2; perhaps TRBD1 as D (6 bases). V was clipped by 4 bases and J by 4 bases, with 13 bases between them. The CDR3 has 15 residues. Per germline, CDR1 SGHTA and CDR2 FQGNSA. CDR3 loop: CASSSRQAGTGELFF. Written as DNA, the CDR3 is TGTGCCAGCAGCTCCCGACAGGCGGGCACCGGGGAGCTGTTTTTT.

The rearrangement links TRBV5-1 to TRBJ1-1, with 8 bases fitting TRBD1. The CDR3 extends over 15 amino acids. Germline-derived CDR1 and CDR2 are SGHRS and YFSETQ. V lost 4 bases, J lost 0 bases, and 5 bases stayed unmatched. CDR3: CASSATGDMNTEAFF. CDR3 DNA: TGCGCCAGCAGCGCGACAGGGGACATGAACACTGAAGCTTTCTTT. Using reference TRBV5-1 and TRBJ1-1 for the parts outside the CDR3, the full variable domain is KAGVTQTPRYLIKTRGQQVTLSCSPISGHRSVSWYQQTPGQGLQFLFEYFSETQRNKGNFPGRFSGRQFSNSRSEMNVSTLELGDSALYLCASSATGDMNTEAFFGQGTRLTVV.

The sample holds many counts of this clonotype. CDR3 bases: TGTGCCAGCAGCTTAGCGGTTATTGGGGGACAGGGATACGAGCAGTACTTC. Its translation: CASSLAVIGGQGYEQYF. The chain employs TRBV7-2 and TRBJ2-7; TRBD1 agrees at 9 bases. Trimming cost V 0 bases and J 4 bases; bases outside gene matches: 10. Germline CDR1 is SGHTA and CDR2 is FQGNSA. This CDR3 region has 17 residues.

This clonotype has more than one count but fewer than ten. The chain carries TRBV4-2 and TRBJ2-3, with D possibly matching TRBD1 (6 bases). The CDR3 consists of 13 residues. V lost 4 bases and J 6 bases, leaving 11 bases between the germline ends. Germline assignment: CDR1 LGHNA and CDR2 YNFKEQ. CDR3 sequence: CASSRGTGDTQYF. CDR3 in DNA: TGTGCCAGCAGCCGCGGAACAGGGGATACGCAGTATTTT.

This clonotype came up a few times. The CDR3 DNA reads as TGCAGTGCTAGTTTCAGGGCAAGTCGTGGCTACACCTTC. As protein: CSASFRASRGYTF. The chain couples TRBV20-1 to TRBJ1-2, with D perhaps matching TRBD1 (5 bases). Germline V gene data show CDR1 as DFQATT and CDR2 as SNEGSKA (reference sequence). The CDR3 is 13 residues long. The ends were cut back, 3 bases at V and 7 bases at J, with 15 bases in the middle.

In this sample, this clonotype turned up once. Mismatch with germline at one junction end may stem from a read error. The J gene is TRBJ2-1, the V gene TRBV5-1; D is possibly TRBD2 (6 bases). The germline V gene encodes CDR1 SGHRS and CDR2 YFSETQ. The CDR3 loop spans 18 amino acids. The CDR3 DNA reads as TGCGCCAGCAGTAGCAGGGACTTGGACGGCCGAAACTACAATGAGCAGCTCTTC. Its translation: CASSSRDLDGRNYNEQLF.

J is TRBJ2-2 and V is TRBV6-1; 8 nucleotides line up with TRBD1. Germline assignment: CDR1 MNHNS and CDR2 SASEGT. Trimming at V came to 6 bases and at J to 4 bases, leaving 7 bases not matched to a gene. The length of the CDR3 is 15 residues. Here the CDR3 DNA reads TGTGCCAGCAGGACGACAGGGGATTTCACCGGGGAGCTGTTTTTT. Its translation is CASRTTGDFTGELFF.

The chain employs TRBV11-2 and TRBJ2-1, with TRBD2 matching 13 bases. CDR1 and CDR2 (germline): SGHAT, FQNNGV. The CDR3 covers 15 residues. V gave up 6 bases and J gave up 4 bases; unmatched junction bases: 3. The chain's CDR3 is CASRSTSGRYNEQFF. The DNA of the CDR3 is TGTGCCAGCAGATCGACTAGCGGGAGGTACAATGAGCAGTTCTTC. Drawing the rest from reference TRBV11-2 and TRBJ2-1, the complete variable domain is EAGVAQSPRYKIIEKRQSVAFWCNPISGHATLYWYQQILGQGPKLLIQFQNNGVVDDSQLPKDRFSAERLKGVDSTLKIQPAKLEDSAVYLCASRSTSGRYNEQFFGPGTRLTVL.

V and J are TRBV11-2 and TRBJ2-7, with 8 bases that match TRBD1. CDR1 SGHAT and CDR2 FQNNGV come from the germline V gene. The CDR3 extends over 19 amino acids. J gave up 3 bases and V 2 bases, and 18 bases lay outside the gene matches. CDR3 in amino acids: CASSLRGTHRRQGSYEQYF. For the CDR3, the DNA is TGTGCCAGCAGCTTACGTGGAACCCACAGAAGACAGGGGAGCTACGAGCAGTACTTC.

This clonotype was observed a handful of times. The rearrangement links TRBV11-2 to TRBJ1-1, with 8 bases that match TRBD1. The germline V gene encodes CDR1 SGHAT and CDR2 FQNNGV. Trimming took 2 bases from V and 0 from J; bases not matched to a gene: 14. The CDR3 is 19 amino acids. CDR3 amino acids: CASSLRFQGAKNLNTEAFF. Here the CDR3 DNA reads TGTGCCAGCAGCTTACGGTTCCAGGGGGCGAAGAATTTGAACACTGAAGCTTTCTTT.

Here the CDR3 reads CAISEEGQAFF. As DNA, the CDR3 is TGTGCCATCAGTGAGGAGGGGCAGGCTTTCTTT. The rearrangement joins TRBV10-3 to TRBJ1-1, with D possibly matching TRBD1 (5 bases). The germline V gene has CDR1 ENHRY and CDR2 SYGVKD. The CDR3 covers 11 residues. Trimming took off 2 bases at V and 11 bases at J, with 9 bases between the two ends.

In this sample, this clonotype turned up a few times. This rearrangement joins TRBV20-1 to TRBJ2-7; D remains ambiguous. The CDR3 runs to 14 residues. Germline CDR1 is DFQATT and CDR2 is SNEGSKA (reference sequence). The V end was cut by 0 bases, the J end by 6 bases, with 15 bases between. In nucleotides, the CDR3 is TGCAGTGCTAGAGATCTTTCAGGCCCGGCCGAGCAGTACTTC. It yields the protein CSARDLSGPAEQYF.

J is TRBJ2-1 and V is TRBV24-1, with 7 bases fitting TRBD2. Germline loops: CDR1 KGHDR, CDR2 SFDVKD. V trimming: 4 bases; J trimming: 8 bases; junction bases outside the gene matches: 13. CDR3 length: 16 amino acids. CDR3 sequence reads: CATSDPAGDFGDEQFF. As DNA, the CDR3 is TGTGCCACCAGTGACCCCGCGGGGGACTTCGGGGATGAGCAGTTCTTC.

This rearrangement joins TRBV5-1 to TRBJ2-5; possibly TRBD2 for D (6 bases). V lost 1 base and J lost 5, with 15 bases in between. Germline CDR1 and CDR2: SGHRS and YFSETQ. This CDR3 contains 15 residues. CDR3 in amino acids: CASSLRAGILETQYF. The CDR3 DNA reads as TGCGCCAGCAGCTTGCGAGCGGGTATTTTGGAGACCCAGTACTTC.

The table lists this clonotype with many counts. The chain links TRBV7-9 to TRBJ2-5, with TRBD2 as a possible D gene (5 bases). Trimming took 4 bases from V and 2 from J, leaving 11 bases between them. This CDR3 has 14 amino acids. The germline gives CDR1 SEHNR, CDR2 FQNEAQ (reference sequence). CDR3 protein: CASSSGRDQETQYF. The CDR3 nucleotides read TGTGCCAGCAGCTCAGGACGGGATCAAGAGACCCAGTACTTC.

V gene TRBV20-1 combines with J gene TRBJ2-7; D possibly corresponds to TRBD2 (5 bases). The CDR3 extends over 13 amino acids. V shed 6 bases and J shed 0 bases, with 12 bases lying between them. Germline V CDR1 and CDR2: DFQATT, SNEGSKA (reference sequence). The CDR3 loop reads CSAASSSSYEQYF. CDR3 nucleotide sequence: TGCAGTGCGGCTAGCTCGAGCTCCTACGAGCAGTACTTC.

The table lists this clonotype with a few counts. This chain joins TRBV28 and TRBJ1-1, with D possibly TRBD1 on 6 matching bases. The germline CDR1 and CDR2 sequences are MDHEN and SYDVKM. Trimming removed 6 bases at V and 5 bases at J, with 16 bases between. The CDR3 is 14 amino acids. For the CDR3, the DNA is TGTGCCAGCAGCCTAGGGGGTGTGCGGACTGAAGCTTTCTTT. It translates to CASSLGGVRTEAFF.

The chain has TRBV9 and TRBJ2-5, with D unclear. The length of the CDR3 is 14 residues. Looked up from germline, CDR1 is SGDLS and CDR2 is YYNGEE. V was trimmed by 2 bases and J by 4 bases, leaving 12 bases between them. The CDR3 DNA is TGTGCCAGCAGCGTGACGGGCCTGGGAGAGACCCAGTACTTC. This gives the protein CASSVTGLGETQYF.

CDR3 nucleotide sequence: TGTGCCATCAGTGAGTCGAAGGCTAGCGGCCTGGGGACCGGGGAGCTGTTTTTT. This codes for CAISESKASGLGTGELFF. The rearrangement joins TRBV10-3 to TRBJ2-2; 7 bases are a match to TRBD2. The trim removed 0 bases at V and 5 bases at J, leaving 12 bases unmatched. Looked up from germline, CDR1 is ENHRY and CDR2 is SYGVKD. The CDR3 totals 18 residues.

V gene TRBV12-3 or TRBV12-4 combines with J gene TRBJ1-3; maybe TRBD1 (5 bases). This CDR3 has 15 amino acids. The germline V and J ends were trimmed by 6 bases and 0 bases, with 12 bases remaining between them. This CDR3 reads CASSLQVDSGNTIYF. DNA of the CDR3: TGTGCCAGCAGCTTACAGGTCGACTCTGGAAACACCATATATTTT.